This T cell receptor (beta chain) was retrieved from a study of a mutant IDH1 vaccine in newly diagnosed glioma. Study-wide background: Following radiotherapy alone, or alongside temozolomide cycles, vaccination was started after an interval of 4-6 weeks. Patients arrived already treated with radiotherapy, temozolomide, or both, most having had both.

Concerning this clone itself: The antigen is unknown.

With V trimmed by 1 base and J by 4 bases, 15 bases remained unmatched. Per germline, CDR1 SEHNR and CDR2 FQNEAQ (reference sequence). This CDR3 is built from 19 residues. Time point denoted: week 23, last vaccination. Vaccination comprised doses that each held 300 ug of mutant IDH1 20-mer peptide, plus topical imiquimod. TCRdb's table, derived via immunoSEQ multiplex PCR, lists solely in-frame clones and lacks some. The top ten hold 13% of the sample, which has roughly 70,000 clones, approximately 87% seen once. General study results and limits: Immune responses induced by vaccination arose in just under 95% of the patients. Pseudoprogression seemed unlinked to shifts in top peripheral T cell clonotypes.

The source material was PBMCs, sampled from a glioma patient whose treatment included an IDH1 peptide vaccine. The receptor was isolated from a man between 18 and 35 years old with glioma. This chain links TRBV7-9 with TRBJ1-1; 10 positions match TRBD1. The CDR3 is CASSLVWGTGALRVTEAFF. As DNA, the CDR3 is TGTGCCAGCAGCTTAGTGTGGGGGACAGGGGCTCTCCGCGTCACTGAAGCTTTCTTT.